This TCR beta chain is from a study of PD-1 blockade in classical Hodgkin lymphoma. Study conclusions and caveats: It was among complete responders that baseline diversity resembled that of newly diagnosed patients.

Time point of the sample: cycle 4 day 1 (C4D1), after around six weeks of nivolumab. The patients all showed relapse after autologous stem cell transplantation, while their brentuximab vedotin exposure varied. Patients' outcomes at their best amounted to complete response, partial response or progressive disease. Germline assignment: CDR1 MNHEY and CDR2 SVGAGI. The ends lost 7 bases at V and 7 bases at J; junction bases unmatched: 4. The CDR3 is made up of 13 amino acids. Remarks on this clone: The antigen remains unidentified.

Libraries were prepared by immunoSEQ multiplex PCR; TCRdb keeps only in-frame clonotypes and omits some of them. The repertoire has 23,000 or so clones, under 75% of them found once; the top ten carry about 27%. The sequence came from a human donor with classical Hodgkin lymphoma. This chain connects TRBV6-5 to TRBJ1-6, with 7 bases matching TRBD1. The sequencing used peripheral blood mononuclear cells (PBMCs), collected before the fourth cycle of nivolumab. This CDR3 is CASTWTGNSPLHF. As DNA, the CDR3 is TGTGCCAGCACTTGGACAGGAAATTCACCCCTCCACTTT.